These T cell receptor beta chains were read from a single sample in a study of Ad26.COV2.S vaccination and SARS-CoV-2 variants. Repertoires were generated with immunoSEQ multiplex PCR, while TCRdb's copy carries only in-frame clones and drops some. The profile covers 410,000 or so clones, with around 92% appearing a single time and more than 1.5% taken by the ten largest. Sequenced here: peripheral blood, sampled in a trial of Ad26.COV2.S vaccine versus placebo. Receptors were obtained from a person aged 18-65 years who received the Ad26.COV2.S COVID-19 vaccine or a placebo. The CDR3 runs from the conserved cysteine through the conserved F or W. The D gene is left open where the match is weak. The listing skips clone size in some rows; elsewhere it reads once, few, many or a size class.

>NA|TRBV7-8|TRBJ1-6|NA
TGTGCCAGCAGCCTAATCAACACCTATAATTCACCCCTCCACTTT
CASSLINTYNSPLHF
>TRBD1|TRBV9|TRBJ2-7|NA
TGTGCCAGCAGCGAGGGGACAGATAGCTCCTACGAGCAGTACTTC
CASSEGTDSSYEQYF
>NA|TRBV28|TRBJ2-7|once
TGTGCCAGTGAGTCGGGACACGATCTGAACTACGAGCAGTACTTC
CASESGHDLNYEQYF
>NA|TRBV28|TRBJ2-7|NA
TGTGCCAGTACCGGACTACCCTCCTACGAGCAGTACTTC
CASTGLPSYEQYF
>NA|TRBV13|TRBJ1-5|NA
TGTGCCAGCAGCTTAGCGATGAATCAGCCCCAGCATTTT
CASSLAMNQPQHF
>NA|TRBV6-1|TRBJ2-1|NA
TGTGCCAGCAGTGAAGAGGCGGCGGGGAACAATGAGCAGTTCTTC
CASSEEAAGNNEQFF
>NA|TRBV10-3|TRBJ1-1|NA
TGTGCCTCAGGCGGCACTGAAGCTTTCTTT
CASGGTEAFF
>NA|TRBV12-3/TRBV12-4|TRBJ1-2|NA
TGTGCCAGCAGTTTATTTTTCGATGGCTACACCTTC
CASSLFFDGYTF
>NA|TRBV28|TRBJ1-5|NA
TGTGCCGTAGGGGGGTATAGCAATCAGCCCCAGCATTTT
CAVGGYSNQPQHF
>NA|TRBV27|TRBJ2-7|NA
TGTGCCAGCAGACCTACAGGGGGGGGCATATACGAGCAGTACTTC
CASRPTGGGIYEQYF
>TRBD2|TRBV19|TRBJ2-7|NA
TGTGCCAGTAGTATAGCGGGACTAGCGGGGGACTCCTACGAGCAGTACTTC
CASSIAGLAGDSYEQYF
>NA|TRBV9|TRBJ2-7|NA
TGTGCCAGCAGCCCACGAGTACAGAGCTACGAGCAGTACTTC
CASSPRVQSYEQYF
>NA|TRBV11-2|TRBJ2-7|NA
TGTGCCAGCAGCGTTACCCTATCAGGGGTCTCCTACGAGCAGTACTTC
CASSVTLSGVSYEQYF
>NA|TRBV2|TRBJ2-5|once
TGTGCCAGCAAAGAACAGACAGGACAAGAGACCCAGTACTTC
CASKEQTGQETQYF
>NA|TRBV25-1|TRBJ2-6|NA
TGTGCCAGCAGTTTCACAGGGCTTAGCCCTGGGGCCAACGTCCTGACTTTC
CASSFTGLSPGANVLTF
>NA|TRBV18|TRBJ1-1|NA
TGTGCCAGCTCACCACCCATCCGTTATACTGAAGCTTTCTTT
CASSPPIRYTEAFF
>TRBD1|TRBV5-1|TRBJ1-2|NA
TGCGCCAGCAGCGTGGCAGGGGGTAACGGACTCTATGGCTACACCTTC
CASSVAGGNGLYGYTF
>TRBD1|TRBV3-1/TRBV3-2|TRBJ1-2|NA
TGTGCCAGCAGCCAGTGCCCCCGGGACAGGGGTGTCTATGGCTACACCTTC
CASSQCPRDRGVYGYTF
>NA|TRBV5-1|TRBJ1-4|NA
TGCGCTAGCAGCTTGGGATTTGCAACTAATGAAAAACTGTTTTTT
CASSLGFATNEKLFF
>NA|TRBV4-3|TRBJ2-3|NA
TGCGCCAGCAGCCACGAGTGGGGGGCAGGGCGTACAGATACGCAGTATTTT
CASSHEWGAGRTDTQYF
>NA|TRBV6-2/TRBV6-3|TRBJ1-1|NA
TGTGCCAGCAGTTCGTCCAGGGTCCTTGAAGCTTTCTTT
CASSSSRVLEAFF
>NA|TRBV5-1|TRBJ1-4|NA
TGCGCCAGCCGCAGGGATGTGTTGGGAAATGAAAAACTGTTTTTT
CASRRDVLGNEKLFF
>TRBD2|TRBV27|TRBJ2-1|NA
TGTGCCAGCACCCCGGCGGGGGGCCCCTACAATGAGCAGTTCTTC
CASTPAGGPYNEQFF
>NA|TRBV15|TRBJ2-7|NA
TGTGCCACCAGCTCCCGAAAGGGGAGCTCCTACGAGCAGTACTTC
CATSSRKGSSYEQYF
>NA|TRBV12-5|TRBJ2-5|NA
TGTGCTAGTGGTTTGTGGCAGGGGCAAGAGACCCAGTACTTC
CASGLWQGQETQYF
>TRBD2|TRBV6-7|TRBJ2-4|NA
TGTGCCAGCACCTTCGACCCAGCGGGGGGCTTAATAGCCAAAAACATTCAGTACTTC
CASTFDPAGGLIAKNIQYF
>NA|TRBV7-2|TRBJ2-7|NA
TGTGCCAGCAGCTTAGCTTTTAGCGGCTACGAGCAGTACTTC
CASSLAFSGYEQYF
>TRBD1|TRBV4-3|TRBJ1-4|NA
TGCGCCAGCAGCCAAGGACAGGGGGGCAATGAAAAACTGTTTTTT
CASSQGQGGNEKLFF
>NA|TRBV5-1|TRBJ2-5|NA
TGCGCCAGCAGCTTGTTCAGCAGGGCCCAAAAGACCCAGTACTTC
CASSLFSRAQKTQYF
>NA|TRBV30|TRBJ2-7|NA
TGTGCCTGGAGTGTCGGGCTCGGGCAGCACGAGCAGTACTTC
CAWSVGLGQHEQYF
>NA|TRBV4-1|TRBJ1-1|NA
TGCGCCAGCAGCCAGCATACAGAGTCTTCCACTGAAGCTTTCTTT
CASSQHTESSTEAFF
>NA|TRBV7-6|TRBJ2-2|NA
TGTGCCAGCAGCCAGCCTTTTGGTAAAACCGGGGAGCTGTTTTTT
CASSQPFGKTGELFF
>NA|TRBV5-1|TRBJ2-1|once
TGCGCCAGCAGCTTGGGTAGGGAGATCAATGAGCAGTTCTTC
CASSLGREINEQFF
>TRBD2|TRBV19|TRBJ2-7|NA
TGTGCCAGTAGTATAGGAGCGGGGGGCCCACCCGGCGAGCAGTACTTC
CASSIGAGGPPGEQYF
>NA|TRBV6-5|TRBJ1-2|NA
TGTGCCAGCAGCGGGTTTCTCGGGGGCTACACCTTC
CASSGFLGGYTF
>NA|TRBV15|TRBJ1-1|once
TGTGCCACCAGCAGAGATCAGGGTCTCCGAGGGGCTGAAGCTTTCTTT
CATSRDQGLRGAEAFF
>NA|TRBV3-1/TRBV3-2|TRBJ1-1|NA
TGTGCCAGCAGCCAAGAGCTGGCAGGCACGTTGAACACTGAAGCTTTCTTT
CASSQELAGTLNTEAFF
>TRBD1|TRBV6-5|TRBJ2-1|NA
TGTGCCAGCAGTTCTCCGTTGACAGGGATTGGTGAGCAGTTCTTC
CASSSPLTGIGEQFF
>NA|TRBV7-8|TRBJ1-6|NA
TGTGCCAGCAGCTTAGTAAGCAGGGCTTATGCTTCACCCCTCCACTTT
CASSLVSRAYASPLHF
>NA|TRBV19|TRBJ1-6|NA
TGTGCCAGTAGACGGGAGAGGAATTCACCCCTCCACTTT
CASRRERNSPLHF
>TRBD1|TRBV18|TRBJ1-5|NA
TGTGCCAGCTCACACCTGGACAGGATAATTCAGCCCCAGCATTTT
CASSHLDRIIQPQHF
>TRBD1|TRBV4-3|TRBJ2-7|NA
TGCGCCAGCAGCCAACTCATTTCCGGGACAGGCCCCTACGAGCAGTACTTC
CASSQLISGTGPYEQYF
>NA|TRBV7-4|TRBJ2-7|NA
TGTGCCAGCAGCCTATTAGGACAGTTTAGCTCCTACGAGCAGTACTTC
CASSLLGQFSSYEQYF
>NA|TRBV7-2|TRBJ2-6|NA
TGTGCCAGCAGCTTATCCGCTGCTGGGGCCAACGTCCTGACTTTC
CASSLSAAGANVLTF
>NA|TRBV4-3|TRBJ1-1|NA
TGCGCCAGCAGCCAAGTCCTCAGGGTGAACACTGAAGCTTTCTTT
CASSQVLRVNTEAFF
>TRBD1|TRBV3-1/TRBV3-2|TRBJ2-7|few
TGTGCCAGCAGCCTCCGGACAGGGGTGTCGGTATGGCAGTACTTC
CASSLRTGVSVWQYF
>TRBD2|TRBV3-1/TRBV3-2|TRBJ2-2|NA
TGTGCCAGCAGCCAAAGCGGGGGGGCCGGCGGGGAGCTGTTTTTT
CASSQSGGAGGELFF
>NA|TRBV5-3|TRBJ2-7|NA
TGTGCCAGAAGCTTGGATAGGACAGTCTCCTACGAGCAGTACTTC
CARSLDRTVSYEQYF
>NA|TRBV19|TRBJ2-5|few
TGTGCCAGTAGTATTGGCGTAGAGACCCAGTACTTC
CASSIGVETQYF
>TRBD2|TRBV28|TRBJ2-5|NA
TGTGCCAGCAGCCTAGCGGGGAATGGGGAGACCCAGTACTTC
CASSLAGNGETQYF
>NA|TRBV24-1|TRBJ1-4|NA
TGTGCCACCAGTGATGGGGTGACACCGAAACTGTTTTTT
CATSDGVTPKLFF
>TRBD2|TRBV5-6|TRBJ2-7|NA
TGTGCCAGCAGCTTGGGGCTAGCGGGGGTAACCTTGGAGCAGTACTTC
CASSLGLAGVTLEQYF
>NA|TRBV7-9|TRBJ1-5|NA
TGTGCCAGCAGCTTGGCCAGGGAACGGAGTCAGCCCCAGCATTTT
CASSLARERSQPQHF
>TRBD1|TRBV3-1/TRBV3-2|TRBJ1-1|NA
TGTGCCAGCAGCCGCCCGGGACAGGTGAACGAAGCTTTCTTT
CASSRPGQVNEAFF
>NA|TRBV5-8|TRBJ2-5|NA
TGTGCCAGCAGCGGTCTCGGGTCCCAGTACTTC
CASSGLGSQYF
>TRBD2|TRBV7-9|TRBJ2-5|NA
TGTGCCAGCAGCCACTTGGCCGGGGGGTGGGAGACCCAGTACTTC
CASSHLAGGWETQYF
>NA|TRBV4-3|TRBJ2-2|NA
TGCGCCAGCAGCCCCGGACAGTACTTGGGTACCGGGGAGCTGTTTTTT
CASSPGQYLGTGELFF
>NA|TRBV5-8|TRBJ2-5|NA
TGTGCCAGCAGCTTGAGGGGCGGAGAGACCCAGTACTTC
CASSLRGGETQYF
>TRBD2|TRBV7-6|TRBJ2-7|NA
TGTGCCAGCAGCTTATCGAGCGCCACTAGCGACGAGCAGTACTTC
CASSLSSATSDEQYF